Sequencing of this TCR beta chain was carried out in a study of sequential checkpoint blockade in melanoma. Looking at the study overall: Arm A got nivolumab then ipilimumab; arm B the reverse, 1:1. Each arm's sequence ended with maintenance nivolumab.

As for treatment: randomized to nivolumab then ipilimumab (arm A) or the reverse (arm B). None of the patients previously received DNA-damaging chemotherapy. PBMC sorting kept live CD3+CD8+ cells without CD19 or CD56. Assay: immunoSEQ multiplex PCR; the TCRdb copy retains only in-frame clones and omits some. Of around 40,000 clones in the sample, about nine tenths were seen once. This clonotype was obtained from a human donor with melanoma. Sequencing was performed on CD8+ T cells sorted from blood (inferred from file names), taken from a patient given nivolumab and ipilimumab in sequence.

CDR3 amino acids: CASSERQSWTYGYTF. In DNA, the CDR3 is TGTGCCAGCAGTGAGCGACAGAGCTGGACCTATGGCTACACCTTC. V is TRBV6-1 and J is TRBJ1-2, with TRBD1 as a possible D gene (5 bases). The germline V gene encodes CDR1 MNHNS and CDR2 SASEGT. The CDR3 totals 15 residues. The V and J ends lost 3 bases and 4 bases respectively, with 15 bases between them.